The subject of this entry is one T cell receptor beta chain. Antigen unknown. This CDR3 region has 16 residues. V shed 3 bases, J shed 1 base, and the junction held 9 bases outside the gene matches. Germline V gene data show CDR1 as GTSNPN and CDR2 as SVGIG (reference sequence). The data derive from a study of OX40 agonist ivuxolimab in advanced cancers. Profiled with immunoSEQ multiplex PCR; TCRdb holds only in-frame clones, not every one. The sample gives 65,000 to 100,000 clones, roughly 84% of which show up once; over 3% is in the top ten. Overall study results and limits: No antigen was identified for the clonally expanded peripheral T cells.

This sequence joins TRBV30 and TRBJ2-1, with TRBD1 matching over 7 bases. The receptor was isolated from an adult with an advanced solid tumor such as melanoma, head and neck, liver or kidney cancer. The specimen was CD4+ or CD8+ T cells sorted from blood, collected in a trial of the OX40 agonist ivuxolimab. In DNA, the CDR3 is TGTGCCTGGAGCGAAGGGTCCAGGGGGTCCTACAATGAGCAGTTCTTC. As protein: CAWSEGSRGSYNEQFF. Combining the CDR3 with reference TRBV30 and TRBJ2-1 gives the whole variable domain SQTIHQWPATLVQPVGSPLSLECTVEGTSNPNLYWYRQAAGRGLQLLFYSVGIGQISSEVPQNLSASRPQDRQFILSSKKLLLSDSGFYLCAWSEGSRGSYNEQFFGPGTRLTVL.